These 7 T cell receptor beta chains were all obtained from the same sample, sequenced in a study of blood T cell repertoires in COVID-19. Clones were read by immunoSEQ multiplex PCR, and TCRdb kept only the in-frame ones, dropping some. Altogether some 75,000 clones are present, around 89% being singletons, with the ten largest covering 0.55% to 0.75%. The sample comprised peripheral blood. These receptors all stem from a man between 60 and 75 years old with acute or convalescent COVID-19.

This clone was seen a single time. CDR3 sequence reads: CASKGFMGEAFF. The CDR3 DNA reads TGTGCCAGTAAGGGGTTTATGGGTGAAGCTTTCTTT. The rearrangement joins TRBV19 to TRBJ1-1, with D maybe TRBD1 (5 bases). The CDR3 covers 12 residues. Deletions cut 7 bases from V and 7 bases from J, with 13 bases between. Germline V CDR1 and CDR2: LNHDA, SQIVND (reference sequence).

V gene TRBV6-5 combines with J gene TRBJ1-2; no definite D call. Germline V gives CDR1 MNHEY, CDR2 SVGAGI. CDR3 length: 14 residues. V was clipped by 6 bases and J by 4 bases, with 15 bases between them. CDR3 in amino acids: CASRTGNGFYGYTF. The CDR3 DNA reads TGTGCCAGCAGGACGGGGAACGGTTTCTATGGCTACACCTTC.

This clone was recorded only once. This sequence joins TRBV27 and TRBJ2-1; D not resolved. The V end lost 6 bases, the J end lost 2 bases, and 8 bases lay between the germline ends. The CDR3 covers 13 residues. Per the germline V gene, CDR1 is MNHEY and CDR2 is SMNVEV (reference sequence). The CDR3 coding sequence is TGTGCCAGCAGCTCTAGGCCCTACAATGAGCAGTTCTTC. Its protein product is CASSSRPYNEQFF.

This clone was counted a few times. The chain combines TRBV3-1 (or the pseudogene TRBV3-2) with TRBJ2-3, with 9 bases identical to TRBD1. The length of the CDR3 is 15 residues. Per germline, CDR1 LGHDT and CDR2 YNNKEL (reference sequence). V lost 6 bases and J lost 1; bases outside the gene matches: 5. In nucleotides, the CDR3 is TGTGCCAGCAGTCAACAGGGGGCCGGCACAGATACGCAGTATTTT. Its protein is CASSQQGAGTDTQYF.

The table lists this clone with a count of one. The rearrangement uses TRBV5-1 and TRBJ2-7, with 8 bases lining up with TRBD2. The CDR3 runs to 15 residues. CDR1 SGHRS and CDR2 YFSETQ come from the germline V gene. The J segment lost 3 bases and the V segment lost 5 bases, leaving 10 bases of the junction unmatched. The CDR3 DNA reads as TGCGCCAGCAGACTCAATAGCGGGGAATACTACGAGCAGTACTTC. Translated: CASRLNSGEYYEQYF.

With regard to this clone: Compared with germline, one end of the junction differs, possibly owing to a read error. This chain joins TRBV5-8 and TRBJ2-7; 13 bases are shared with TRBD2. This CDR3 spans 14 amino acids. Germline CDR1 is SGHTS and CDR2 is YDEGEE. This CDR3 is CASRTGTSGIEQHF. The CDR3 DNA reads TGTGCCAGCAGAACCGGGACTAGCGGGATCGAGCAGCACTTC.

The chain carries TRBV5-1 and TRBJ2-4; a possible D gene is TRBD2 (5 bases). Trimming removed 1 base at V and 8 bases at J, with 7 bases between. Germline CDR1 SGHRS, CDR2 YFSETQ. This CDR3 has 12 amino acids. CDR3 protein: CASSLRRDIQYF. The DNA of the CDR3 is TGCGCCAGCAGCTTGAGGCGGGACATTCAGTACTTC.